This TCR beta chain was sequenced for a study of identifying expanded T cells in peripheral blood (dated by TCRdb to about 2019). Background for the entire study: Separate aliquots of the same genomic DNA pool were sequenced to produce technical replicates, and four replicates were compared in pairs. What the work shows at the level of the full study, not this receptor alone: Across all healthy-donor time intervals, the beta-binomial model significantly lowered both the number of clones called differentially abundant and the false-positive rate. The authors expected biological variance in healthy repertoires might increase further over much longer intervals such as months to years. Roughly 1.2 differentially abundant clones were flagged by the binomial model between technical replicates, whereas about 15 and 18 were flagged over around two weeks and four weeks, respectively. In all healthy donors, the variance in clone template counts between samples taken two weeks apart rose significantly as total template count increased.

During the collection period, no immune events, such as infections, were documented for the healthy donors. To calibrate time-dependent variance in a beta-binomial model of T-cell clone differential abundance, blood repertoires from healthy donors were used as a training cohort. The training cohort included about ten healthy donors, of whom 3 were female and 7 were male. An age range of roughly 25 to 70 years, with an average of around 42 years, was recorded for the donors. Whole blood from each healthy donor was obtained from a commercial supplier and was collected at three time points around 15 days apart. For immunosequencing, genomic DNA was extracted from unsorted whole blood. Of note for this clone: Its recognized antigen is unknown. No base-level quality is on record; no much larger clone is a single base apart.

TCRbeta CDR3 regions were profiled by bias-controlled multiplex PCR amplification of genomic DNA with the immunoSEQ Assay. The paper's data handling went like this. To quantify the absolute abundance of each unique TCRbeta CDR3 region, the sequences were collapsed and filtered. Two models were used to test differential abundance: a binomial model (Fisher-equivalent) and a beta-binomial model that adds time-dependent variance fitted from healthy donors. Clones with fewer than 5 combined templates were excluded, and clones with Benjamini-Hochberg FDR below 0.01 were called differentially abundant. Using the form v = (b*log(k)+a)^2, the beta-binomial variance was modeled as a function of the total template count across the two samples. Sourced from immuneACCESS, this table was stored by TCRdb with only in-frame sequences that have V and J called. A share of the clones is absent; for the studies checked, an unresolved V gene accounts for under half, and the remainder has no known explanation. That table is the source of V, J and clone size, and D and trimming were worked out from the DNA. This sample gives under 150,000 clones in total; around four fifths of them show up just once. The biggest ten clones account for over 3% of the sample.

As encoded in the germline V gene, CDR1 is SGHTA while CDR2 is FQGNSA. V ends up 5 bases short and J 8 bases short, with an unmatched junction base count of 10. There are 15 amino acids in the CDR3, from cysteine to phenylalanine inclusive. This entry keeps only the CDR3 DNA: 45 bases, framed from base 1. The chain is assembled from TRBV7-2 and TRBJ2-1; TRBD1 matches 9 bases in the middle. This TCR derives from a person aged 18 to 70 in good health. Sequencing used blood. The CDR3 reads as follows: CASSLPGTGPDEQFF. The DNA reads TGTGCCAGCAGCCTCCCCGGGACAGGGCCTGATGAGCAGTTCTTC.